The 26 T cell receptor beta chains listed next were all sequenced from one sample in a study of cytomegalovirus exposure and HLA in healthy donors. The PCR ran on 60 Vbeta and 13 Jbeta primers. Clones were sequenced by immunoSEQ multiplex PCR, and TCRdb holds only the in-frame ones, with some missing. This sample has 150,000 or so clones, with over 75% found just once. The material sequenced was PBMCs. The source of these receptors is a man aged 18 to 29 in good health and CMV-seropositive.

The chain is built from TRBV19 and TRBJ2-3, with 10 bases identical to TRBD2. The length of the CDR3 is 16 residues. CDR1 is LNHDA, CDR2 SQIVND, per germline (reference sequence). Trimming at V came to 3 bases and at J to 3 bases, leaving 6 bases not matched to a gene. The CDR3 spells CASSILSGGRTDTQYF. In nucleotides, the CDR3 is TGTGCCAGTAGTATCCTTAGCGGGGGGAGAACAGATACGCAGTATTTT.

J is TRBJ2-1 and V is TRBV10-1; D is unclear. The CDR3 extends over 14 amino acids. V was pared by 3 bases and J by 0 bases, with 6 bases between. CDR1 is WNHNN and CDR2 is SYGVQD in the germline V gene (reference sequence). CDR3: CASSDTGSYNEQFF. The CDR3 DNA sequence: TGCGCCAGCAGTGATACTGGCTCCTACAATGAGCAGTTCTTC.

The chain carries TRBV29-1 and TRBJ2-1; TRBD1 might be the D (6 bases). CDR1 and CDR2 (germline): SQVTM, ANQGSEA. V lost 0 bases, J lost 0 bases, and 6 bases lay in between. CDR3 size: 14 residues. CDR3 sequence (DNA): TGCAGCGTTGAAGACAGGGGCTCCTACAATGAGCAGTTCTTC. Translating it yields CSVEDRGSYNEQFF.

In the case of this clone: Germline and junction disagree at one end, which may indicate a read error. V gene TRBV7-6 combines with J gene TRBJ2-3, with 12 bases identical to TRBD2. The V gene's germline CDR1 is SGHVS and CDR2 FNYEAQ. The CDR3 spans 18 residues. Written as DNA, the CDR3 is TGTGCCAGCAGCTTAACCATTAGGACTAGCGGGAACACAGGTACGCAGTATTTT. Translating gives CASSLTIRTSGNTGTQYF.

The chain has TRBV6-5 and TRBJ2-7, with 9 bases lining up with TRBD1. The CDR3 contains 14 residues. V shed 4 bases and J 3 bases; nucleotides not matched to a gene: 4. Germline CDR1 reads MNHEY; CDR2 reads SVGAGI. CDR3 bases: TGTGCCAGCAGTTCCGGGACAGGGATCTACGAGCAGTACTTC. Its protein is CASSSGTGIYEQYF.

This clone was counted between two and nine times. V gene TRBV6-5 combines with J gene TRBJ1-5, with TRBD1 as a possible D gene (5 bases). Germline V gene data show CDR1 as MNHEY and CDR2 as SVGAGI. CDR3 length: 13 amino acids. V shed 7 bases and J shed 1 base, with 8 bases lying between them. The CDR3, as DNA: TGTGCCAGCACCCGGGGGAGCAATCAGCCCCAGCATTTT. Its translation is CASTRGSNQPQHF.

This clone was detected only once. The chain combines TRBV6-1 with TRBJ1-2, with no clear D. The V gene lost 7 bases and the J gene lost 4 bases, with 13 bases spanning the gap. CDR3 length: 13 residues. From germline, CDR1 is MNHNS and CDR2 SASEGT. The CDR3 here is CASNAGLVYGYTF. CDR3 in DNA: TGTGCCAGCAACGCGGGATTGGTCTATGGCTACACCTTC.

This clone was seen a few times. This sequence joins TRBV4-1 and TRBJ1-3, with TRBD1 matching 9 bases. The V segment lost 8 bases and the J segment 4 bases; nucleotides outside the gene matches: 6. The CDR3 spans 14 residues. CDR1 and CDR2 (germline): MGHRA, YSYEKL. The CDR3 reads CASRDRGSGNTIYF. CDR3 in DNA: TGCGCCAGCCGAGACAGGGGGTCCGGAAACACCATATATTTT.

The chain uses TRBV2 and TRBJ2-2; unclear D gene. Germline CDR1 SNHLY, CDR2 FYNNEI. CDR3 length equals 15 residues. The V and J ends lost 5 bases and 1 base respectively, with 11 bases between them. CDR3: CASSTEFGNTGELFF. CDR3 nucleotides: TGTGCCAGCAGTACAGAATTCGGGAACACCGGGGAGCTGTTTTTT.

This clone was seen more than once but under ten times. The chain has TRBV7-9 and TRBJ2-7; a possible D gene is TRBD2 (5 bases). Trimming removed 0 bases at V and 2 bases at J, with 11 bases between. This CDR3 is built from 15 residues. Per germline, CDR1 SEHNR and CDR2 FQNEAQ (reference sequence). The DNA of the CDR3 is TGTGCCAGCAGCTTAGCGGCGGGCCCAGCCTACGAGCAGTACTTC. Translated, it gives CASSLAAGPAYEQYF. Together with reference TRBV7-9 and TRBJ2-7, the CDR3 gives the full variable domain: DTGVSQNPRHKITKRGQNVTFRCDPISEHNRLYWYRQTLGQGPEFLTYFQNEAQLEKSRLLSDRFSAERPKGSFSTLEIQRTEQGDSAMYLCASSLAAGPAYEQYFGPGTRLTVT.

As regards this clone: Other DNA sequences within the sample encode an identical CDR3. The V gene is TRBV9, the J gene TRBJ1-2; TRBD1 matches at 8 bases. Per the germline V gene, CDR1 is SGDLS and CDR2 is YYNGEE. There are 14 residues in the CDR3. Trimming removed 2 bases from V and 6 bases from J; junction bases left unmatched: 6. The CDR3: CASSVTRQGHGYTF. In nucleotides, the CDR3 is TGTGCCAGCAGCGTTACCCGACAGGGGCATGGCTACACCTTC.

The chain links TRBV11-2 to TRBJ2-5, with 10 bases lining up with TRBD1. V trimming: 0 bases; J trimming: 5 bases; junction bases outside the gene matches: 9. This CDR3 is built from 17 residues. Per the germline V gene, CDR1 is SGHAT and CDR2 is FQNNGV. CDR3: CASSLDGQGVWWETQYF. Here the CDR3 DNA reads TGTGCCAGCAGCTTAGATGGACAGGGGGTGTGGTGGGAGACCCAGTACTTC.

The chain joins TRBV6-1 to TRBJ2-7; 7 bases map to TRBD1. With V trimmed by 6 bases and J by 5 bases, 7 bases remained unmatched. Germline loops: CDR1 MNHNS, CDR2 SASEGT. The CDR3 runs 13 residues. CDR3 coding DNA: TGTGCCAGCAGACGACAGGGTAACCACGAGCAGTACTTC. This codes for CASRRQGNHEQYF.

In nucleotides, the CDR3 is TGTGCCAGCAGCGCCCAGACAGCCCCCGGGAGCTATGGCTACACCTTC. This codes for CASSAQTAPGSYGYTF. This sequence joins TRBV7-9 and TRBJ1-2; possibly TRBD1 for D (5 bases). Germline loops: CDR1 SEHNR, CDR2 FQNEAQ (reference sequence). With 5 bases removed from V and 4 bases from J, the gap between germline ends came to 20 bases. The CDR3 has 16 amino acids.

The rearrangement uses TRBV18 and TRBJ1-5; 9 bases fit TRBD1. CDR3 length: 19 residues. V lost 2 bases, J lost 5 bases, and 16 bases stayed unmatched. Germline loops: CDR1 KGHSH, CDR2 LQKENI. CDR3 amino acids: CASSPYTGRDRAYHQPQHF. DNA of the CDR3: TGTGCCAGCTCACCATATACAGGACGGGACAGGGCCTATCATCAGCCCCAGCATTTT.

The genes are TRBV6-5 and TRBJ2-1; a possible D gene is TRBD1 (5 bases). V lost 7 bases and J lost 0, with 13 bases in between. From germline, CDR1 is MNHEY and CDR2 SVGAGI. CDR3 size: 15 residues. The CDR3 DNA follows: TGTGCCAGCACCAACGACAGAAGCTCCTACAATGAGCAGTTCTTC. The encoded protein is CASTNDRSSYNEQFF.

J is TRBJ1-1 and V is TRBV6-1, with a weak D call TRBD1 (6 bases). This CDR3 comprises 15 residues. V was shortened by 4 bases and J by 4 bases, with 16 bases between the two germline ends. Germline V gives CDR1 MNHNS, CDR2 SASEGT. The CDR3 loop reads CASSGAGAWSTEAFF. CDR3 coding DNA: TGTGCCAGCAGTGGGGCGGGGGCGTGGAGCACTGAAGCTTTCTTT.

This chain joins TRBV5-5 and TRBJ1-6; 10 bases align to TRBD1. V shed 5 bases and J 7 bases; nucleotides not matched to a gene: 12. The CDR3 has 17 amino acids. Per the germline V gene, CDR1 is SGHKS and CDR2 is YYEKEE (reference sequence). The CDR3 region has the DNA TGTGCCAGCAGTTCCCCGGGACAGGGGATAAACAATTCACCCCTCCACTTT. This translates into CASSSPGQGINNSPLHF.

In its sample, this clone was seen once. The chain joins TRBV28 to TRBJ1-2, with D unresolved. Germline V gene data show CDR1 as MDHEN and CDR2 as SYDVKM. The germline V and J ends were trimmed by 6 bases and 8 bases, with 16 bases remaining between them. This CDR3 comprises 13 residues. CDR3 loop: CASSSGPGLGYTF. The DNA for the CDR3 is TGTGCCAGCAGCTCAGGTCCAGGTTTAGGCTACACCTTC.

Here the CDR3 reads CASTTSNRGQETQYF. The DNA of the CDR3 is TGTGCCAGCACAACTTCCAACAGGGGCCAAGAGACCCAGTACTTC. The chain carries TRBV28 and TRBJ2-5; 7 bases are a match to TRBD1. V lost 7 bases to trimming and J lost 1 base; unmatched junction nucleotides: 9. The CDR3 runs 15 residues. Germline-derived CDR1 and CDR2 are MDHEN and SYDVKM.

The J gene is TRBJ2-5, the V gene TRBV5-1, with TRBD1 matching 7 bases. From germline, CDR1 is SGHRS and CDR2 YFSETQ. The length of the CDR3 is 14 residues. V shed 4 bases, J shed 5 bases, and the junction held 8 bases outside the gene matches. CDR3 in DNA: TGCGCCAGCAGCGATACAGGGGCGGGCGAGACCCAGTACTTC. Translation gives CASSDTGAGETQYF.

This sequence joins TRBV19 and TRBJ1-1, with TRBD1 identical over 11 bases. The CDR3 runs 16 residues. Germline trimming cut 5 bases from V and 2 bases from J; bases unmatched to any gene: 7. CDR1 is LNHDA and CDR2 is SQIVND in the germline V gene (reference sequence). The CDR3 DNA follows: TGTGCCAGTAGTCCTGGGACAGGGGGATCAAACACTGAAGCTTTCTTT. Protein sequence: CASSPGTGGSNTEAFF.

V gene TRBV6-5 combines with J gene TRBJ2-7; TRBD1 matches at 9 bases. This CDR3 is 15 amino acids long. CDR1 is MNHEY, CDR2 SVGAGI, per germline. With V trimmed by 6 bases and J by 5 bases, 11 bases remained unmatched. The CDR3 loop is CASSPSGTGFHEQYF. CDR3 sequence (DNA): TGTGCCAGCAGCCCCTCCGGGACAGGGTTCCACGAGCAGTACTTC.

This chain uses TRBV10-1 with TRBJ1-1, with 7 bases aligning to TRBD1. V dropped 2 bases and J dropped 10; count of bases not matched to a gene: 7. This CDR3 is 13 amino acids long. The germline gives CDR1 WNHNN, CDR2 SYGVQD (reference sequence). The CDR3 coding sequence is TGCGCCAGCAGTGAGGAGGGGGCGTCAGCAGCTTTCTTT. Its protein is CASSEEGASAAFF.

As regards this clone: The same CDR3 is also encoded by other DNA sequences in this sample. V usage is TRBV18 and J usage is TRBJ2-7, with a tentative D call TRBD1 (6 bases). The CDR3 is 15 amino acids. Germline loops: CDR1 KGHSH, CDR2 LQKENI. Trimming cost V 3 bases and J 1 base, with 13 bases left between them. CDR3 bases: TGTGCCAGCTCACCGTCAGGGGCGATTTCCTACGAGCAGTACTTC. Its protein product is CASSPSGAISYEQYF. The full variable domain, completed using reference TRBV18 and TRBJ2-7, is NAGVMQNPRHLVRRRGQEARLRCSPMKGHSHVYWYRQLPEEGLKFMVYLQKENIIDESGMPKERFSAEFPKEGPSILRIQQVVRGDSAAYFCASSPSGAISYEQYFGPGTRLTVT.

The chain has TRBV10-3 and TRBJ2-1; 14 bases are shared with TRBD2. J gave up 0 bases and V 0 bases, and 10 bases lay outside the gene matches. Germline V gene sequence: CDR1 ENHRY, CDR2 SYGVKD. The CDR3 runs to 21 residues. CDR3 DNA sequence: TGTGCCATCAGTGAGTCGAGGACTAGCGGGGGGCCCCGATCCTCCTACAATGAGCAGTTCTTC. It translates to CAISESRTSGGPRSSYNEQFF.